This T cell receptor beta chain was captured by sequencing in a study of T cell responses to AZD1222 COVID-19 vaccine. Overall study findings and caveats: Among those given AZD1222, only six were seropositive at baseline. As reported, nearly half of all spike-specific TCRs target variant regions that are unmutated.

Method: immunoSEQ multiplex PCR; TCRdb's copy keeps in-frame clones and lacks some. The profile shows some 48,000 clones, roughly 85% of them singletons. Germline CDR1 and CDR2: MDHEN and SYDVKM. This CDR3 spans 15 amino acids. With V trimmed by 3 bases and J by 2 bases, 3 bases remained unmatched. Comment on this clone: Its target is not known.

Doses given second, at about 4 or about 12 weeks, were pooled. This TCR was sampled from an adult who received the AZD1222 COVID-19 vaccine. The chain has TRBV28 and TRBJ1-3, with TRBD1 matching 8 bases. Sequenced here: peripheral blood, sampled 28 days after the second AZD1222 dose. In DNA, the CDR3 is TGTGCCAGCAGTTTTCAGGGGGCTGCTGGAAACACCATATATTTT. Amino acids: CASSFQGAAGNTIYF.